This T cell receptor (beta chain) was captured in a study of blood T cell repertoires in COVID-19. Study information: The origin of the acute and convalescent COVID-19 samples was the United States, Italy and Spain.

This table comes from immunoSEQ multiplex PCR, and its TCRdb copy is limited to in-frame clones, with some not included. The sample holds just over 300,000 clones; about 90% are singletons and the top ten take 2% to 3%. The V gene's germline CDR1 is SGHVS and CDR2 FQNEAQ. The V end was cut by 5 bases, the J end by 4 bases, with 24 bases between. The CDR3 is 17 residues long. This receptor was obtained from a man aged 18 to 30 with active or convalescent COVID-19. The chain uses TRBV7-8 and TRBJ2-7; TRBD1 might be the D (6 bases). Sequencing was performed on peripheral blood. In DNA, the CDR3 is TGTGCCAGCAGCCCCCACTCTCGATTGGACAGAACGTACGAGCAGTACTTC. This encodes CASSPHSRLDRTYEQYF. Using reference TRBV7-8 and TRBJ2-7 for the parts outside the CDR3, the full variable domain is GAGVSQSPRYKVAKRGQDVALRCDPISGHVSLFWYQQALGQGPEFLTYFQNEAQLDKSGLPSDRFFAERPEGSVSTLKIQRTQQEDSAVYLCASSPHSRLDRTYEQYFGPGTRLTVT.